The 3 T cell receptor beta chains below all came from one sample that was sequenced in a study of cytomegalovirus exposure and HLA in healthy donors. Researchers ran the PCR with 60 Vbeta and 13 Jbeta primers. TCRdb's copy holds only in-frame clones and misses some; the assay was immunoSEQ multiplex PCR. The table records around 130,000 clones, about 76% of them present only once. The sequencing input was PBMCs. These receptors were obtained from a woman in her 40s in good health and CMV-seronegative.

CDR3 sequence: CASSQGLAGGYNEQFF. The CDR3 DNA follows: TGCGCCAGCAGCCAAGGACTAGCGGGGGGGTACAATGAGCAGTTCTTC. V gene TRBV4-1 combines with J gene TRBJ2-1; 14 bases are a match to TRBD2. CDR3 size: 16 residues. Germline values: CDR1 MGHRA, CDR2 YSYEKL. The V and J ends lost 1 base and 4 bases, in that order; junction bases with no gene match: 0.

The chain couples TRBV27 to TRBJ1-2; D gene unclear. This CDR3 region has 15 residues. The ends were cut back, 3 bases at V and 2 bases at J, with 13 bases in the middle. CDR1 and CDR2 from the germline V gene are MNHEY and SMNVEV (reference sequence). The CDR3 DNA sequence: TGTGCCAGCAGTTTGGTGGCAGGCCCCAACTATGGCTACACCTTC. It is translated as CASSLVAGPNYGYTF.

This clone was detected only once. This chain links TRBV5-1 with TRBJ2-5; D might be TRBD1 (6 bases). Germline V gene data show CDR1 as SGHRS and CDR2 as YFSETQ. Trimming shortened V by 0 bases and J by 5 bases, and 11 bases separated the two germline ends. This CDR3 has 14 amino acids. The CDR3 DNA reads TGCGCCAGCAGCTTGGGCAGGGGAGAGGAGACCCAGTACTTC. Translating gives CASSLGRGEETQYF.